Listed here are 15 T cell receptor beta chains from one sample, sequenced in a study of blood T cell repertoires in COVID-19. The table came from immunoSEQ multiplex PCR; TCRdb's copy has only in-frame clones and leaves some out. The sample shows around 200,000 clones, more than 75% of them seen only once. Sequencing was done on a sample of peripheral blood. These receptors originate from a man between 60 and 70 years old who had recovered from COVID-19.

The chain employs TRBV6-4 and TRBJ2-1; 12 bases line up with TRBD2. The CDR3 is 15 residues long. The germline CDR1 and CDR2 sequences are MRHNA and SNTAGT. The V gene end was trimmed by 2 bases and the J gene end by 4 bases; junction bases not matched to a gene: 0. CDR3 DNA: TGTGCCAGCAGTGACACTAGCGGGGGGTACAATGAGCAGTTCTTC. Protein sequence: CASSDTSGGYNEQFF.

The J gene is TRBJ2-1, the V gene TRBV9; D unresolved. Germline V lookup: CDR1 SGDLS, CDR2 YYNGEE. The CDR3 contains 16 residues. Trimming stripped 0 bases from V and 0 bases from J, with 10 bases between. This chain's CDR3 is CASSVAQQSSYNEQFF. CDR3 bases: TGTGCCAGCAGCGTAGCGCAACAGAGCTCCTACAATGAGCAGTTCTTC.

The chain recombines TRBV6-5 with TRBJ2-1; no definite D call. Germline lookup yields CDR1 MNHEY and CDR2 SVGAGI. This CDR3 has 15 residues. Deletions cut 2 bases from V and 1 base from J, with 9 bases between. CDR3 protein: CASSYRGISYNEQFF. CDR3 in DNA: TGTGCCAGCAGTTACCGAGGAATATCCTACAATGAGCAGTTCTTC.

The CDR3 DNA reads TGTGCCAGCAGCCTACCCGGGGGACAGAAGAATCAGCCCCAGCATTTT. As protein: CASSLPGGQKNQPQHF. The genes are TRBV7-8 and TRBJ1-5, with 7 bases that match TRBD1. The V gene's germline CDR1 is SGHVS and CDR2 FQNEAQ. The CDR3 totals 16 residues. After removal of 5 bases from V and 4 bases from J, the junction contained 11 bases not matched to a gene.

The genes are TRBV7-8 and TRBJ1-1, with D possibly matching TRBD1 (5 bases). The CDR3 sequence is 13 residues long. From germline, CDR1 is SGHVS and CDR2 FQNEAQ. Between the trimmed V and J ends, which lost 5 bases and 1 base, there was a span of 8 bases. The CDR3 sequence: CASSATENTEAFF. The CDR3 DNA reads TGTGCCAGCAGCGCGACAGAGAACACTGAAGCTTTCTTT.

The chain recombines TRBV5-1 with TRBJ2-7, with D unresolved. The V and J ends lost 0 bases and 6 bases respectively, with 10 bases between them. The CDR3 is made up of 13 amino acids. Germline CDR1 SGHRS, CDR2 YFSETQ. Here the CDR3 DNA reads TGCGCCAGCAGCTTGGGCACTGGTCTCGAGCAGTACTTC. Translation gives CASSLGTGLEQYF.

In its sample, this clone was seen a few times. CDR3: CASSLTGEDGKNIQYF. The CDR3 coding sequence is TGTGCCAGCAGCTTGACAGGGGAAGATGGCAAAAACATTCAGTACTTC. The chain has TRBV7-9 and TRBJ2-4; 8 bases are shared with TRBD1. The germline V gene has CDR1 SEHNR and CDR2 FQNEAQ (reference sequence). The CDR3 is made up of 16 amino acids. With V trimmed by 3 bases and J by 3 bases, 7 bases remained unmatched.

This clone has a handful of counts. The chain is built from TRBV27 and TRBJ1-3; D perhaps matches TRBD1 (5 bases). The ends were cut back, 2 bases at V and 0 bases at J, with 11 bases in the middle. This CDR3 region has 16 residues. Germline CDR1 and CDR2: MNHEY and SMNVEV (reference sequence). The CDR3 region is CASSLQTESSGNTIYF. CDR3 in DNA: TGTGCCAGCAGTTTACAGACAGAGAGCTCTGGAAACACCATATATTTT.

The chain joins TRBV6-2 or TRBV6-3 to TRBJ1-5; 9 bases fit TRBD1. The junction had 9 bases not matched to a gene; V was cut back by 2 bases and J by 1 base. Germline V gives CDR1 MNHEY, CDR2 SVGEGT. The CDR3 contains 18 residues. CDR3 coding DNA: TGTGCCAGCAGTTACCGACCCGGACAGGGGCAAAGCAATCAGCCCCAGCATTTT. This translates into CASSYRPGQGQSNQPQHF.

This sequence joins TRBV20-1 and TRBJ1-2; D gene uncertain. The CDR3 sequence is 11 residues long. Trimming removed 1 base at V and 8 bases at J, with 8 bases between. CDR1 and CDR2 (germline): DFQATT, SNEGSKA (reference sequence). The CDR3 nucleotides read TGCAGTGCTAGAGTAAGCGTGGGCTACACCTTC. It is translated as CSARVSVGYTF.

The chain couples TRBV7-2 to TRBJ1-4, with 8 bases lining up with TRBD1. The CDR3 loop spans 14 amino acids. Germline V gene sequence: CDR1 SGHTA, CDR2 FQGNSA. V shed 5 bases, J shed 8 bases, and the junction held 7 bases outside the gene matches. The CDR3: CASSPSNRGEKLFF. In DNA, the CDR3 is TGTGCCAGCAGCCCGTCGAACAGGGGGGAAAAACTGTTTTTT. The entire variable domain, with the rest obtained from reference TRBV7-2 and TRBJ1-4, is as follows: GAGVSQSPSNKVTEKGKDVELRCDPISGHTALYWYRQSLGQGLEFLIYFQGNSAPDKSGLPSDRFSAERTGGSVSTLTIQRTQQEDSAVYLCASSPSNRGEKLFFGSGTQLSVL.

This clone showed up just a few times. This rearrangement joins TRBV3-1 (or the pseudogene TRBV3-2) to TRBJ1-1; 9 bases agree with TRBD1. Germline V gives CDR1 LGHDT, CDR2 YNNKEL (reference sequence). V shed 0 bases, J shed 10 bases, and the junction held 3 bases outside the gene matches. The CDR3 runs 13 residues. CDR3 residues: CASSQEGQGTAFF. In DNA, the CDR3 is TGTGCCAGCAGCCAAGAGGGACAGGGAACAGCTTTCTTT.

This sequence joins TRBV5-6 and TRBJ1-2; no clear D. The CDR3 consists of 16 residues. Germline lookup yields CDR1 SGHDT and CDR2 YYEEEE. Trimming cost V 2 bases and J 3 bases, with 17 bases left between them. The CDR3: CASSFTAVGSHYGYTF. CDR3 in DNA: TGTGCCAGCAGCTTTACAGCGGTCGGGTCCCACTATGGCTACACCTTC.

The chain uses TRBV20-1 and TRBJ2-2, with 7 positions matching TRBD2. J was trimmed by 2 bases and V by 3 bases; bases with no gene match: 6. The CDR3 has 15 amino acids. CDR1 and CDR2 (germline): DFQATT, SNEGSKA (reference sequence). The CDR3 protein is CSASDWGGNTGELFF. Here the CDR3 DNA reads TGCAGTGCTAGTGACTGGGGGGGTAACACCGGGGAGCTGTTTTTT.

V and J are TRBV4-3 and TRBJ2-7, with D possibly being TRBD2 (6 bases). The CDR3 runs 14 residues. V lost 0 bases and J 2 bases, leaving 8 bases between the germline ends. Germline V CDR1 and CDR2: LGHNA, YSLEER. The CDR3 region has the DNA TGCGCCAGCAGCCAAGAGGAGGGGCCCTACGAGCAGTACTTC. This sequence encodes CASSQEEGPYEQYF.